This T cell receptor (beta chain) was identified in a study of human T cells and chemical hapten exposure. The V end lost 2 bases, the J end lost 6 bases, and 12 bases lay between the germline ends. CDR3 length: 13 amino acids. CDR1 is SGHNT and CDR2 is YYREEE in the germline V gene (reference sequence). Via MiXCR, TCRdb re-called the RACE reads, giving one row per CDR3 protein. The sample has about 77,000 distinct CDR3 sequences, 12% to 15% seen once. As to time point: pre-sensitization, week 0. Treatment indicated: therapeutic diphenylcyclopropenone sensitization with weekly scalp DPC. This clonotype came up many times.

The TCR comes from a woman aged 45-65 years with alopecia areata. Some clones in this sample may be carry-over from other donors' samples. This chain uses TRBV5-4 with TRBJ2-7; D call uncertain. Here the sequenced sample was whole blood, taken in connection with sensitization to the hapten diphenylcyclopropenone (DPC). The CDR3 nucleotides are TGTGCCAGCAGCTTTATGTCGGGTGGCGAGCAGTACTTC. Its translation is CASSFMSGGEQYF.